This T cell receptor beta chain was sequenced in a study of shared clonotypes between healthy human individuals. CDR1 and CDR2 from the germline V gene are SGHNT and YYREEE (reference sequence). Germline trimming cut 1 base from V and 4 bases from J; bases unmatched to any gene: 8. The CDR3 spans 16 residues. Method: immunoSEQ multiplex PCR; TCRdb's copy keeps in-frame clones and lacks some. This sample yields 300,000 to 400,000 clones, of which around 67% are seen a single time; under 11% belongs to the top ten. The chain uses TRBV5-4 and TRBJ2-1, with 7 bases identical to TRBD1. The sample consisted of memory CD4+ T cells sorted from blood. Stated subset: CD45RA-negative fraction. The TCR comes from a man aged 25 to 40 in good health. CDR3 sequence reads: CASSLIGRQGYNEQFF. In nucleotides, the CDR3 is TGTGCCAGCAGCTTGATAGGACGACAGGGATACAATGAGCAGTTCTTC.